The T cell receptor (beta chain) under discussion was sequenced for a study of cytomegalovirus exposure and HLA in healthy donors. The PCR used 60 Vbeta and 13 Jbeta primers. Produced via immunoSEQ multiplex PCR; TCRdb's table is partial and in-frame only. The data contain fewer than 110,000 clones, about 74% of them seen just once; the ten biggest clones take up around 15%. Trimming pared 5 bases from V and 0 bases from J, leaving 11 bases between. CDR3 length equals 15 residues. Germline CDR1 SEHNR, CDR2 FQNEAQ (reference sequence). Regarding the study as a whole: Sequencing depth across donors, presence/absence analyses assumed, was roughly uniform.

Details on this clone: Its antigen remains unidentified.

V is TRBV7-9 and J is TRBJ2-1; D unresolved. The sequenced sample was PBMCs. The receptor comes from a woman in her 40s in good health and CMV-seropositive. The CDR3 reads CASSVRGLSYNEQFF. CDR3 nucleotide sequence: TGTGCCAGCAGCGTAAGAGGTCTCTCCTACAATGAGCAGTTCTTC. The variable domain in full, with the rest retrieved from reference TRBV7-9 and TRBJ2-1, is DTGVSQNPRHKITKRGQNVTFRCDPISEHNRLYWYRQTLGQGPEFLTYFQNEAQLEKSRLLSDRFSAERPKGSFSTLEIQRTEQGDSAMYLCASSVRGLSYNEQFFGPGTRLTVL.